This T cell receptor (beta chain) derives from a study of T-cell reconstitution after alpha-beta-depleted transplantation in children. Whole-study results and caveats: At the one-year point after transplant, T-cell counts and TCRbeta diversity were found to come mostly from T cells that had been newly produced. About two months after transplant, alpha-beta T cells reportedly came from several hundred expanded graft clones. Where some patients showed high TCRbeta diversity at day 60, it came from recipient T cells and thymic progenitors that had survived.

There are a few counts of this clonotype. The target antigen is unknown. Germline values: CDR1 SGHKS, CDR2 YYEKEE (reference sequence). The CDR3 has 15 residues. V lost 6 bases and J lost 2, with 15 bases in between. During its preparation, the TCRbeta library received unique molecular identifiers. TCRdb reprocessed the PCR reads via MiXCR and lists one record per CDR3 protein. Of 250,000 to 400,000 distinct CDR3 sequences in the sample, roughly 21% are singletons; the top ten hold 9.5% to 12%. This TCR was sampled from a male patient aged 10-17 years who had a stem cell transplant for acute lymphoblastic leukemia, so the T cells may come from the graft donor. The sequencing here drew on PBMCs, mostly from graft donor cells, taken 180 days after TCRalphabeta/CD19-depleted stem cell transplant. The rearrangement links TRBV5-5 to TRBJ2-1; TRBD1 is a possible D gene (5 bases). The chain's CDR3 is CASIPAGLPYNEQFF. CDR3 coding DNA: TGTGCCAGCATCCCGGCAGGGTTGCCCTACAATGAGCAGTTCTTC.